These 24 T cell receptor beta chains were sequenced from one sample in a study of cytomegalovirus exposure and HLA in healthy donors. PCR employed 60 Vbeta and 13 Jbeta primers. Libraries were prepared by immunoSEQ multiplex PCR; TCRdb keeps only in-frame clonotypes and omits some of them. Altogether more than 200,000 clones are present, around 80% being singletons, with the ten largest covering 6%. The sequencing sample was made of PBMCs. These receptor sequences come from a middle-aged man in good health and CMV-seropositive.

This chain uses TRBV9 with TRBJ2-1, with a tentative D call TRBD2 (5 bases). CDR1 SGDLS and CDR2 YYNGEE come from the germline V gene. CDR3 length equals 15 residues. The V end was cut by 0 bases, the J end by 2 bases, with 9 bases between. For the CDR3, the DNA is TGTGCCAGCAGCGTAGACGGGAATCCCTACAATGAGCAGTTCTTC. Its protein is CASSVDGNPYNEQFF.

The chain joins TRBV7-3 to TRBJ1-1, with D possibly matching TRBD1 (5 bases). Germline-derived CDR1 and CDR2 are SGHTA and FQGTGA. V was pared by 5 bases and J by 2 bases, with 9 bases between. The CDR3 is made up of 13 amino acids. The CDR3 region has the DNA TGTGCCAGCAGCCCTGGACACAACACTGAAGCTTTCTTT. Translating it yields CASSPGHNTEAFF.

V gene TRBV27 combines with J gene TRBJ1-2; D is unresolved. Germline values: CDR1 MNHEY, CDR2 SMNVEV (reference sequence). V was shortened by 2 bases and J by 2 bases, with 6 bases between the two germline ends. This CDR3 is built from 13 residues. The CDR3 nucleotides read TGTGCCAGCAGTTTAGGTCAGAACTATGGCTACACCTTC. Encoded protein: CASSLGQNYGYTF.

The chain uses TRBV27 and TRBJ2-3; possibly TRBD1 for D (6 bases). Germline loops: CDR1 MNHEY, CDR2 SMNVEV (reference sequence). The CDR3 has 12 amino acids. The V end lost 4 bases, the J end lost 6 bases, and 8 bases lay between the germline ends. In DNA form, the CDR3 reads TGTGCCAGCAGTTACCAGGGGGATACGCAGTATTTT. This translates into CASSYQGDTQYF.

The chain is built from TRBV10-3 and TRBJ2-1, with D possibly TRBD1 on 6 matching bases. The V gene lost 3 bases and the J gene lost 8 bases, with 14 bases spanning the gap. Germline-derived CDR1 and CDR2 are ENHRY and SYGVKD. The CDR3 loop spans 14 amino acids. The CDR3 sequence is CAISDGPGDDEQFF. CDR3 sequence (DNA): TGTGCCATCAGTGACGGACCAGGGGACGATGAGCAGTTCTTC.

V gene TRBV6-5 combines with J gene TRBJ2-1, with D unresolved. CDR3 length: 14 amino acids. Deletions cut 0 bases from V and 5 bases from J, with 8 bases between. Germline loops: CDR1 MNHEY, CDR2 SVGAGI. CDR3 in amino acids: CASSYSVRNNEQFF. As DNA, the CDR3 is TGTGCCAGCAGTTACTCGGTGCGGAACAATGAGCAGTTCTTC.

This clone was detected a few times. The V call is TRBV7-2, the J call TRBJ1-5; 7 positions agree with TRBD1. The CDR3 totals 15 residues. Germline V lookup: CDR1 SGHTA, CDR2 FQGNSA. V shed 2 bases, J shed 4 bases, and the junction held 5 bases outside the gene matches. For the CDR3, the DNA is TGTGCCAGCAGCTTATCGGGACAGCTGAATCAGCCCCAGCATTTT. Residues: CASSLSGQLNQPQHF.

The chain has TRBV5-1 and TRBJ2-2; 11 nucleotides line up with TRBD2. The V and J ends lost 3 bases and 5 bases, in that order; junction bases with no gene match: 15. This CDR3 is built from 19 residues. Germline CDR1 SGHRS, CDR2 YFSETQ. CDR3 sequence (DNA): TGCGCCAGCAGCTCCCGACCAAGACTAGCGGGAATGGGGACCGGGGAGCTGTTTTTT. Protein sequence: CASSSRPRLAGMGTGELFF. The complete variable domain, with remaining parts taken from reference TRBV5-1 and TRBJ2-2, reads KAGVTQTPRYLIKTRGQQVTLSCSPISGHRSVSWYQQTPGQGLQFLFEYFSETQRNKGNFPGRFSGRQFSNSRSEMNVSTLELGDSALYLCASSSRPRLAGMGTGELFFGEGSRLTVL.

This clone was seen just once. The gene calls are TRBV7-9 and TRBJ1-4, with TRBD1 matching 9 bases. The CDR3 extends over 15 amino acids. The V gene end was trimmed by 2 bases and the J gene end by 6 bases; junction bases not matched to a gene: 4. The germline CDR1 and CDR2 sequences are SEHNR and FQNEAQ (reference sequence). The CDR3: CASSLYRGPDEKLFF. The DNA for the CDR3 is TGTGCCAGCAGCTTATACAGGGGGCCGGATGAAAAACTGTTTTTT.

This clone came up once. The V call is TRBV6-5, the J call TRBJ2-2, with TRBD1 matching 10 bases. The CDR3 totals 16 residues. Per germline, CDR1 MNHEY and CDR2 SVGAGI. The junction had 3 bases not matched to a gene; V was cut back by 2 bases and J by 3 bases. The CDR3 loop is CASSYTGTGDTGELFF. The CDR3 DNA follows: TGTGCCAGCAGTTACACCGGGACAGGGGACACCGGGGAGCTGTTTTTT.

V and J are TRBV11-3 and TRBJ2-3, with 10 bases fitting TRBD2. Germline loops: CDR1 SGHNT, CDR2 YENEEA. The V and J ends lost 8 bases and 5 bases, in that order; junction bases with no gene match: 4. The CDR3 is 13 residues long. The CDR3 region is CASEREGVDTQYF. The DNA of the CDR3 is TGTGCCAGCGAGCGGGAGGGCGTAGATACGCAGTATTTT. Based on the CDR3 plus reference TRBV11-3 and TRBJ2-3, the full variable domain is EAGVVQSPRYKIIEKKQPVAFWCNPISGHNTLYWYLQNLGQGPELLIRYENEEAVDDSQLPKDRFSAERLKGVDSTLKIQPAELGDSAVYLCASEREGVDTQYFGPGTRLTVL.

The gene calls are TRBV4-2 and TRBJ1-5; 8 positions agree with TRBD1. CDR1 and CDR2 (germline): LGHNA, YNFKEQ. There are 17 residues in the CDR3. V lost 2 bases, J lost 0 bases, and 6 bases stayed unmatched. CDR3 nucleotide sequence: TGTGCCAGCAGCCAAATGGGACAGGATCTTAGCAATCAGCCCCAGCATTTT. It specifies CASSQMGQDLSNQPQHF.

V usage is TRBV5-1 and J usage is TRBJ1-4; D call uncertain. The germline CDR1 and CDR2 sequences are SGHRS and YFSETQ. V dropped 0 bases and J dropped 8 bases, with 5 bases sitting between them. The CDR3 has 12 amino acids. The CDR3, as DNA: TGCGCCAGCAGCTTGGACCGGGAAAAACTGTTTTTT. Protein product: CASSLDREKLFF.

The chain employs TRBV5-6 and TRBJ1-1; tentatively, D is TRBD1 (6 bases). The V end lost 1 base, the J end lost 7 bases, and 14 bases lay between the germline ends. CDR1 and CDR2 from the germline V gene are SGHDT and YYEEEE. CDR3 length: 14 amino acids. CDR3 sequence reads: CASSLLMGAGEAFF. As DNA, the CDR3 is TGTGCCAGCAGCTTGTTAATGGGGGCGGGTGAAGCTTTCTTT.

The chain recombines TRBV6-1 with TRBJ2-7, with D perhaps matching TRBD2 (5 bases). Germline CDR1 reads MNHNS; CDR2 reads SASEGT. The CDR3 sequence is 15 residues long. The germline V and J ends were trimmed by 2 bases and 3 bases, with 14 bases remaining between them. The CDR3 sequence is CASSENERLSYEQYF. Here the CDR3 DNA reads TGTGCCAGCAGTGAAAATGAGAGACTAAGCTACGAGCAGTACTTC.

V usage is TRBV12-5 and J usage is TRBJ2-6; D is perhaps TRBD2 (6 bases). Germline CDR1 is LGHNT and CDR2 is FRNRAP. The CDR3 is 17 amino acids. V gave up 7 bases and J gave up 0 bases, with 16 bases separating them. CDR3 nucleotide sequence: TGTGCTAGTGCCTCCTGGGGGACTCCCTCTGGGGCCAACGTCCTGACTTTC. It translates to CASASWGTPSGANVLTF.

The DNA of the CDR3 is TGTGCCATCAGTGAGTCGAAGGGGACAGGGGTAATCGAGCAGTACGTC. Translation gives CAISESKGTGVIEQYV. The genes are TRBV10-3 and TRBJ2-7; TRBD1 matches 10 bases. Germline V gives CDR1 ENHRY, CDR2 SYGVKD. Trimming took 0 bases from V and 6 from J; bases not matched to a gene: 8. The CDR3 is made up of 16 amino acids.

This chain joins TRBV7-3 and TRBJ2-3; 7 bases agree with TRBD2. Germline V gene data show CDR1 as SGHTA and CDR2 as FQGTGA. V gave up 8 bases and J gave up 0 bases; unmatched junction bases: 5. This CDR3 has 14 amino acids. The CDR3 coding sequence is TGTGCCAGCGCGGGTAGCGGGAGCACAGATACGCAGTATTTT. This sequence encodes CASAGSGSTDTQYF.

V and J are TRBV11-3 and TRBJ2-2; a weak D match, TRBD1 (5 bases). The CDR3 sequence is 15 residues long. The V and J ends lost 1 base and 2 bases respectively, with 8 bases between them. In germline, CDR1 is SGHNT, CDR2 YENEEA. The DNA of the CDR3 is TGTGCCAGCAGCTTAGTAAGGGGAAACACCGGGGAGCTGTTTTTT. Protein product: CASSLVRGNTGELFF.

The J gene is TRBJ2-1, the V gene TRBV11-2, with D perhaps TRBD2 (5 bases). In germline, CDR1 is SGHAT, CDR2 FQNNGV. CDR3 length: 16 amino acids. V lost 5 bases, J lost 0 bases, and 14 bases lay in between. The CDR3 reads CASSRGRGSSYNEQFF. As DNA, the CDR3 is TGTGCCAGCAGCCGAGGCCGCGGGTCCTCCTACAATGAGCAGTTCTTC.

The V call is TRBV10-1, the J call TRBJ1-1; D perhaps matches TRBD1 (6 bases). Trimming took 5 bases from V and 1 from J, leaving 8 bases between them. This CDR3 spans 13 amino acids. Germline lookup yields CDR1 WNHNN and CDR2 SYGVQD (reference sequence). The CDR3 region has the DNA TGCGCCAGCAGTAGACAGGAGAACACTGAAGCTTTCTTT. Protein: CASSRQENTEAFF.

The CDR3 sequence: CASSQDQLGPAGGNEQFF. CDR3 DNA sequence: TGTGCCAGCAGCCAAGATCAATTAGGTCCGGCGGGAGGTAATGAGCAGTTCTTC. The chain has TRBV4-2 and TRBJ2-1; 8 positions match TRBD2. Germline-derived CDR1 and CDR2 are LGHNA and YNFKEQ. Trimming at V came to 0 bases and at J to 7 bases, leaving 14 bases not matched to a gene. The CDR3 has 18 amino acids.

The chain joins TRBV7-9 to TRBJ2-1; D may be TRBD2 (5 bases). The germline CDR1 and CDR2 sequences are SEHNR and FQNEAQ (reference sequence). The CDR3 runs 14 residues. Trimming shortened V by 3 bases and J by 8 bases, and 14 bases separated the two germline ends. CDR3 protein: CASSLTDYFHEQFF. CDR3 DNA sequence: TGTGCCAGCAGCTTGACTGACTATTTTCATGAGCAGTTCTTC.

The chain employs TRBV14 and TRBJ2-7; D perhaps matches TRBD1 (6 bases). The CDR3 has 15 residues. Germline V gives CDR1 SGHDN, CDR2 FVKESK. V dropped 0 bases and J dropped 6 bases, with 15 bases sitting between them. As DNA, the CDR3 is TGTGCCAGCAGCCAAGATTTGGCAGGGGTACGCGAGCAGTACTTC. Residues: CASSQDLAGVREQYF.